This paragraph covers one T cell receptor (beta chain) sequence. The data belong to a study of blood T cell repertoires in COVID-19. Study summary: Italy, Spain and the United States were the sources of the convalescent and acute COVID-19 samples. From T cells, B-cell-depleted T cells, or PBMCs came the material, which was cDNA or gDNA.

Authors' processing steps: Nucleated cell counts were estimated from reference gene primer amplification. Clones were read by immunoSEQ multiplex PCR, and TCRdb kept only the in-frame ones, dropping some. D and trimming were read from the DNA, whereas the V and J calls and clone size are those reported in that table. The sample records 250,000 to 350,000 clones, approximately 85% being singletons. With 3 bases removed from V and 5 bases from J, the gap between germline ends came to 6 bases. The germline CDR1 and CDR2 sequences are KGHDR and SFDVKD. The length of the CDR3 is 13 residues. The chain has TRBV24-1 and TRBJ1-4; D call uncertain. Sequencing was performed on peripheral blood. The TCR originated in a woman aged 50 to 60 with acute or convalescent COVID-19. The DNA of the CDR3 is TGTGCCACCAGTGATCACAGAAATGAAAAACTGTTTTTT. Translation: CATSDHRNEKLFF.